These T cell receptor beta chains were read from a single sample in a study of CD8 T cells in ankylosing spondylitis. One entry per CDR3 protein, called by TCRdb with MiXCR from the 5' RACE reads. The data hold almost 400,000 distinct CDR3 sequences, with approximately 20% observed a single time. Sequencing was carried out using blood, either unsorted or a sorted T cell fraction (not recorded which). The source of these receptors is a male donor with ankylosing spondylitis. CDR3s include the opening cysteine and the closing phenylalanine or tryptophan. A D gene is named only where the DNA matches it firmly.

TRBV5-1	.	TRBJ1-5	CASSLYPRDQGQPQHF
TRBV28	.	TRBJ1-1	CASTLGQAEAFF
TRBV28	.	TRBJ1-6	CASSLYGSSYNSPLHF
TRBV5-1	.	TRBJ2-1	CASSRLSGVENNEQFF
TRBV30	TRBD1	TRBJ2-1	CAWSVEKDRGINEQFF
TRBV6-1	TRBD2	TRBJ2-1	CASRPSGSNDEQFF
TRBV7-2	.	TRBJ1-2	CASSLEPNYGYTF
TRBV7-6	TRBD2	TRBJ2-1	CASSLGRTSGINEQFF
TRBV7-6	TRBD1	TRBJ2-5	CASSQGTGSMAQYF
TRBV6-5	.	TRBJ1-1	CASSLTGRAEAFF
TRBV5-1	.	TRBJ2-7	CASSLGLGSAYEQYF
TRBV29-1	.	TRBJ1-1	CSVDARRLMNTEAFF
TRBV4-1	TRBD2	TRBJ2-5	CASSQGLAVQETQYF
TRBV20-1	TRBD2	TRBJ2-1	CSASRLAGRNEQFF
TRBV12-3/TRBV12-4	.	TRBJ1-6	CASSLRVGVNSPLHF
TRBV4-2	TRBD1	TRBJ2-7	CASRTGTGPYYEQYF
TRBV10-3	.	TRBJ1-1	CAVGEGTEAFF
TRBV6-1	.	TRBJ2-7	CASSRHSSYEQYF